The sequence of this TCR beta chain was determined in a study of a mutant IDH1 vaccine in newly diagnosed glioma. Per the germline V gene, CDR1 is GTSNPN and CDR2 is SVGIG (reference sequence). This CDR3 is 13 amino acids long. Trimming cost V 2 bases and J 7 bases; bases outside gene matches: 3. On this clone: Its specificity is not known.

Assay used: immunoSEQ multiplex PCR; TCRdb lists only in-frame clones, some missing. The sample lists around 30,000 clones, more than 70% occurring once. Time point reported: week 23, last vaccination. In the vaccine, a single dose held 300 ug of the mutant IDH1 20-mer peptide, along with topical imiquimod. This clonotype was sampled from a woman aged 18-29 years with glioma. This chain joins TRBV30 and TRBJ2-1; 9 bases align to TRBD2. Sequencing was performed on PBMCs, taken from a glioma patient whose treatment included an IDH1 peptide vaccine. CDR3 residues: CAWSSGGRNEQFF. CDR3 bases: TGTGCCTGGAGTAGCGGGGGGAGGAATGAGCAGTTCTTC.